The rows below give T cell receptor beta chains drawn from one sample of a study of CD8+CD57+ T cells in acquired aplastic anemia. TCRdb reprocessed the reads via MiXCR and lists one record per CDR3 protein. This table holds roughly 420,000 distinct CDR3 sequences, 60% to 80% found once. The sample comprised sorted CD4+, CD8+, or CD8+CD57+ T cells (not recorded which) from PBMCs. Source of these receptors: a human donor in good health, serving as a control. Each CDR3 is given with its conserved first and last residue. D genes are given only for firm matches. Some rows mark clone size as missing; the rest say once, few, many or name a class of expanded clone.

clone_size: NA; j_call: TRBJ1-2; d_call: NA; v_call: TRBV7-9; cdr3_nt: TGTGCCAGCAGCTTGGGGCGGGGACTGGGTGCCCATGGCTACACCTTC; cdr3_aa: CASSLGRGLGAHGYTF
clone_size: many; j_call: TRBJ2-5; d_call: NA; v_call: TRBV11-2; cdr3_nt: TGTGCCAGCAGCCTTCAAGGAACGTACCAAGAGACCCAGTACTTC; cdr3_aa: CASSLQGTYQETQYF
clone_size: many; j_call: TRBJ2-3; d_call: NA; v_call: TRBV7-2; cdr3_nt: TGTGCCAGCAGCTTAGGAAATTCGGGCGCACCCAGGGATACGCAGTATTTT; cdr3_aa: CASSLGNSGAPRDTQYF
clone_size: many; j_call: TRBJ2-2; d_call: TRBD1; v_call: TRBV6-5; cdr3_nt: TGTGCCAGCAGCCGGGACAGGGTCACCGGGGAGCTGTTTTTT; cdr3_aa: CASSRDRVTGELFF
clone_size: NA; j_call: TRBJ2-7; d_call: TRBD1; v_call: TRBV7-3; cdr3_nt: TGTGCCAGCAGCCCTCGACAGGGGGCCTATATTTTTTACGAGCAGTACTTC; cdr3_aa: CASSPRQGAYIFYEQYF
clone_size: NA; j_call: TRBJ2-5; d_call: NA; v_call: TRBV7-7; cdr3_nt: TGTGCTAGCAGCCGATCGGGGCCTGGCGAGACCCAGTACTTC; cdr3_aa: CASSRSGPGETQYF
clone_size: NA; j_call: TRBJ2-1; d_call: NA; v_call: TRBV20-1; cdr3_nt: TGCAGTGCCGACACGGGAGTCTCCTACAATGAGCAGTTCTTC; cdr3_aa: CSADTGVSYNEQFF
clone_size: NA; j_call: TRBJ2-3; d_call: NA; v_call: TRBV7-9; cdr3_nt: NA; cdr3_aa: CASSLSNSRVHFGTQYF
clone_size: NA; j_call: TRBJ2-1; d_call: NA; v_call: TRBV27; cdr3_nt: TGTGCCAGGAATTTCAACAGGGCCAGCCTCAATGAGCAGTTCTTC; cdr3_aa: CARNFNRASLNEQFF
clone_size: NA; j_call: TRBJ2-5; d_call: TRBD1; v_call: TRBV6-6; cdr3_nt: TGTGCCAGCAGCGCCCAGACAGGGGCGCAAGAGACCCAGTACTTC; cdr3_aa: CASSAQTGAQETQYF
clone_size: NA; j_call: TRBJ2-1; d_call: NA; v_call: TRBV24-1; cdr3_nt: TGTGCCCCTAGTGCCGGGAGCCGATACAATGAGCAGTTCTTC; cdr3_aa: CAPSAGSRYNEQFF
clone_size: many; j_call: TRBJ2-1; d_call: TRBD2; v_call: TRBV20-1; cdr3_nt: TGCAGTGCTAGCTCTCCGGGAGGTCAGTTCTTC; cdr3_aa: CSASSPGGQFF